These T cell receptor beta chains were read from a single sample in a study of blood T cell repertoires in COVID-19. Here immunoSEQ multiplex PCR was the method, and the copy in TCRdb shows in-frame clones only, minus some. The sample has 200,000 to 250,000 clones, approximately 81% seen once. The sample consisted of peripheral blood. The receptors stem from a woman older than 75 with acute or convalescent COVID-19. The CDR3 runs from the conserved cysteine through the conserved F or W. Fields, in order: J gene, V gene, D gene, clone size, CDR3 DNA, CDR3 protein. The D gene is left open where the match is weak. The size of a clone is reported for some rows only, either as once, few or many, or as a class for expanded clones.

>TRBJ2-7|TRBV9|NA|few
TGTGCCAGCAGCCCCCGGGTCGAGGTGACAGGTCCCTACGAGCAGTACTTC
CASSPRVEVTGPYEQYF
>TRBJ1-1|TRBV10-3|TRBD1|NA
TGTGCCATCAGGGACAGGGGCCTGAAGACTGAAGCTTTCTTT
CAIRDRGLKTEAFF
>TRBJ2-1|TRBV7-9|TRBD2|NA
TGTGCCAGCAGCTTAAGGGTAGCGGGGGGTCCCGATGAGCAGTTCTTC
CASSLRVAGGPDEQFF
>TRBJ2-7|TRBV5-1|TRBD1|NA
TGCGCCAGCAGTCCGGGACAGGGGTCCCACGAGCAGTACTTC
CASSPGQGSHEQYF
>TRBJ1-5|TRBV15|NA|NA
TGTGCCACCAGCAGAGACCCGGGAATGGGGCAGCCCCAGCATTTT
CATSRDPGMGQPQHF
>TRBJ2-2|TRBV7-2|NA|NA
TGTGCCAGCAGCTTAACCCCTGCGATCACCGGGGAGCTGTTTTTT
CASSLTPAITGELFF
>TRBJ1-5|TRBV3-1/TRBV3-2|NA|NA
TGTGCCAGCAGCTCCGTAGATCAGCCCCAGCATTTT
CASSSVDQPQHF
>TRBJ1-5|TRBV4-1|NA|NA
TGCGCCAGCAGCCAAGGGGACAAAGGAGCGCTTAATCAGCCCCAGCATTTT
CASSQGDKGALNQPQHF
>TRBJ2-1|TRBV11-2|TRBD2|few
TGTGCCAGCAGCACCGGTCCTAGCGGGGGCCCGGACGATGAGCAGTTCTTC
CASSTGPSGGPDDEQFF
>TRBJ1-4|TRBV5-1|NA|NA
TGCGCCAGCAGCTTGGGAACAGTTGCAACTAATGAAAAACTGTTTTTT
CASSLGTVATNEKLFF
>TRBJ2-3|TRBV5-1|NA|once
TGCGCCAGCAGCACGGGGGATTCGACAGATACGCAGTATTTT
CASSTGDSTDTQYF
>TRBJ2-2|TRBV15|NA|few
TGTGCCACCAGCAGAGATCGAGAAACCGGGGAGCTGTTTTTT
CATSRDRETGELFF
>TRBJ2-1|TRBV6-2/TRBV6-3|TRBD1|NA
TGTGCCAGCAGTTACTCGGGTTTATACGGGACAGCATACAATGAGCAGTTCTTC
CASSYSGLYGTAYNEQFF
>TRBJ1-1|TRBV5-8|NA|few
TGTGCCAGCAGCCTTTCCTGGGGGCAAACTGAAGCTTTCTTT
CASSLSWGQTEAFF
>TRBJ1-3|TRBV6-5|NA|NA
TGTGCCACCAGGACGGCGGGGGACACCATATATTTT
CATRTAGDTIYF
>TRBJ2-6|TRBV3-1/TRBV3-2|TRBD2|NA
TGTGCCAGCAGCCCGTTCGGGACTAGCGGGGGATACTCTGGGGCCAACGTCCTGACTTTC
CASSPFGTSGGYSGANVLTF
>TRBJ1-1|TRBV15|NA|NA
TGTGCCACCAGCAGGATCCAGATGAACACTGAAGCTTTCTTT
CATSRIQMNTEAFF
>TRBJ1-1|TRBV9|NA|NA
TGTGCCAGCAGCGTAGGTAGGACAACTGAAGCTTTCTTT
CASSVGRTTEAFF
>TRBJ1-1|TRBV7-9|TRBD1|NA
TGTGCCAGCAGCATGCCAGGGGGCGAAAACACTGAAGCTTTCTTT
CASSMPGGENTEAFF
>TRBJ1-1|TRBV19|NA|NA
TGTGCCAGTAGTACGCGGGGGGTAGAGTACACTGAAGCTTTCTTT
CASSTRGVEYTEAFF
>TRBJ2-5|TRBV11-2|NA|NA
TGTGCCAGCAGCCCTCCCGGACAGTTCCAAGAGACCCAGTACTTC
CASSPPGQFQETQYF
>TRBJ1-2|TRBV18|NA|NA
TGTGCCAGCTCACCAATACAGGGCCTTTCGAACTATGGCTACACCTTC
CASSPIQGLSNYGYTF
>TRBJ1-2|TRBV5-1|TRBD1|NA
TGCGCCAGCAGCTTGGCTGACAGGGGTGAAGGCTACACCTTC
CASSLADRGEGYTF